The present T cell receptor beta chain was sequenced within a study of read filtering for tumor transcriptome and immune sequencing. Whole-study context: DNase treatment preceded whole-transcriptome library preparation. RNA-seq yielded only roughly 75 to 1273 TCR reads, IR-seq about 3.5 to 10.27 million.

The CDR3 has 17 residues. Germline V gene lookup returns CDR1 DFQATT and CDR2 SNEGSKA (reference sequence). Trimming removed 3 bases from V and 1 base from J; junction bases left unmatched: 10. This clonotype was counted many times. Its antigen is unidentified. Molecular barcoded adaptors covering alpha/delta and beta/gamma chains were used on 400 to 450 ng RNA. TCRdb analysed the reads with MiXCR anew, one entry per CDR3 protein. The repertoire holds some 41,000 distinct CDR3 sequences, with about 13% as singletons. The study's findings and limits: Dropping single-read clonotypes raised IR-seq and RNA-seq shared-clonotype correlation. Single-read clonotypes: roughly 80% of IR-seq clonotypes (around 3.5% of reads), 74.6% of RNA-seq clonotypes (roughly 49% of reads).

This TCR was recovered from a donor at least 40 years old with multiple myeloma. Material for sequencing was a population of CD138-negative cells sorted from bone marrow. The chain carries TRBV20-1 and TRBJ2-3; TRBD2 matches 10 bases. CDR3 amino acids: CSARMVSGRAGTDTQYF. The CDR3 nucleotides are TGCAGTGCTAGGATGGTCAGCGGGAGGGCCGGCACAGATACGCAGTATTTT.